One sample yielded the 15 T cell receptor beta chains listed below, sequenced in a study of T cell responses to AZD1222 COVID-19 vaccine. Generated by immunoSEQ multiplex PCR, the TCRdb table keeps only in-frame clones and is missing some. Here the sample spans about 200,000 clones, roughly nine tenths being singletons. Sequencing used peripheral blood, obtained 28 days after the second dose of the MenACWY control vaccine. These TCRs come from an adult who received the MenACWY meningococcal vaccine as a control.

The chain combines TRBV28 with TRBJ1-6; no firm D call. Germline assignment: CDR1 MDHEN and CDR2 SYDVKM. This CDR3 comprises 14 residues. Trimming took 3 bases from V and 2 from J, leaving 5 bases between them. The CDR3 DNA is TGTGCCAGCAGTTTCGAACCCTATAATTCACCCCTCCACTTT. Amino acid sequence: CASSFEPYNSPLHF. The variable domain in full, with the rest retrieved from reference TRBV28 and TRBJ1-6, is DVKVTQSSRYLVKRTGEKVFLECVQDMDHENMFWYRQDPGLGLRLIYFSYDVKMKEKGDIPEGYSVSREKKERFSLILESASTNQTSMYLCASSFEPYNSPLHFGNGTRLTVT.

V gene TRBV27 combines with J gene TRBJ2-3; TRBD1 aligns across 7 bases. CDR1 MNHEY and CDR2 SMNVEV come from the germline V gene (reference sequence). The CDR3 consists of 17 residues. V shed 6 bases and J 2 bases; nucleotides not matched to a gene: 14. The DNA for the CDR3 is TGTGCCAGCAGCCGCACGTTACCCGGGACAGCCACAGATACGCAGTATTTT. It codes for CASSRTLPGTATDTQYF.

The chain is built from TRBV10-2 and TRBJ2-1; D not certain. CDR1 and CDR2 (germline): WSHSY, SAAADI. Between the trimmed V and J ends, which lost 9 bases and 7 bases, there was a span of 7 bases. The CDR3 has 10 amino acids. CDR3 nucleotide sequence: TGCGCCAGTTGGGGAAATGAGCAGTTCTTC. It specifies CASWGNEQFF.

The chain employs TRBV6-5 and TRBJ2-2, with D perhaps matching TRBD1 (5 bases). The ends were cut back, 6 bases at V and 7 bases at J, with 15 bases in the middle. The CDR3 runs 14 residues. CDR1 MNHEY and CDR2 SVGAGI come from the germline V gene. CDR3 in amino acids: CASSPQGLGGELFF. CDR3 coding DNA: TGTGCCAGCAGCCCCCAGGGTCTTGGCGGGGAGCTGTTTTTT.

The rearrangement links TRBV19 to TRBJ2-2; TRBD2 matches 13 bases. This CDR3 contains 20 residues. The trim removed 5 bases at V and 6 bases at J, leaving 18 bases unmatched. Germline V gives CDR1 LNHDA, CDR2 SQIVND (reference sequence). The CDR3 DNA sequence: TGTGCCAGTAGTGTCCCCCGGGACGGGCGGACTAGCGGGAGACCCGGGGAGCTGTTTTTT. Translating it yields CASSVPRDGRTSGRPGELFF.

The chain is built from TRBV9 and TRBJ2-7; no firm D call. The CDR3 spans 14 residues. CDR1 is SGDLS and CDR2 is YYNGEE in the germline V gene. Trimming took off 0 bases at V and 4 bases at J, with 11 bases between the two ends. The CDR3 is CASSVAADPYEQYF. The CDR3 DNA reads as TGTGCCAGCAGCGTAGCGGCGGACCCGTACGAGCAGTACTTC.

This chain joins TRBV7-8 and TRBJ2-1; TRBD1 or TRBD2 may be the D gene (5 bases each). The CDR3 sequence is 17 residues long. The germline gives CDR1 SGHVS, CDR2 FQNEAQ. Trimming left V 2 bases short and J 4 bases short, with 18 bases between. The CDR3 is CASSLLGFGAQYNEQFF. Written as DNA, the CDR3 is TGTGCCAGCAGCTTATTAGGATTCGGGGCGCAGTACAATGAGCAGTTCTTC.

The chain couples TRBV7-9 to TRBJ1-4; no firm D call. Germline V gives CDR1 SEHNR, CDR2 FQNEAQ (reference sequence). This CDR3 is 14 amino acids long. The germline V and J ends were trimmed by 6 bases and 4 bases, with 12 bases remaining between them. CDR3 protein: CASSWAAGNEKLFF. CDR3 nucleotides: TGTGCCAGCAGTTGGGCAGCGGGTAATGAAAAACTGTTTTTT.

V gene TRBV9 combines with J gene TRBJ2-3; 9 bases are shared with TRBD1. The CDR3 is 15 amino acids. Losses at the gene ends were 0 bases for V and 4 bases for J; bases not matched to a gene: 3. CDR1 is SGDLS, CDR2 YYNGEE, per germline. Here the CDR3 reads CASSVGDRASDTQYF. As DNA, the CDR3 is TGTGCCAGCAGCGTAGGGGACAGGGCTTCAGATACGCAGTATTTT.

V gene TRBV7-6 combines with J gene TRBJ1-1; 9 nucleotides agree with TRBD1. Looked up from germline, CDR1 is SGHVS and CDR2 is FNYEAQ. This CDR3 has 15 residues. The J segment lost 4 bases and the V segment lost 5 bases, leaving 8 bases of the junction unmatched. In DNA, the CDR3 is TGTGCCAGCAGCCCCAGGACAGGGGTGGGCACTGAAGCTTTCTTT. Translating gives CASSPRTGVGTEAFF.

This clone was seen a handful of times. V and J are TRBV30 and TRBJ1-5; 9 nucleotides match TRBD1. The CDR3 has 13 amino acids. V shed 5 bases, J shed 3 bases, and the junction held 2 bases outside the gene matches. Germline assignment: CDR1 GTSNPN and CDR2 SVGIG (reference sequence). CDR3 protein: CAWGDRDNQPQHF. The CDR3 DNA sequence: TGTGCCTGGGGGGACAGGGACAATCAGCCCCAGCATTTT.

The chain uses TRBV28 and TRBJ1-6; possible D gene TRBD1, 5 bases. This CDR3 comprises 13 residues. V was cut by 10 bases and J by 6 bases, with 13 bases left in between. Germline CDR1 and CDR2: MDHEN and SYDVKM. CDR3 coding DNA: TGTGCCACCAGGCGGGACTTTAATTCACCCCTCCACTTT. Amino acid sequence: CATRRDFNSPLHF.

V is TRBV3-1 (or the pseudogene TRBV3-2) and J is TRBJ2-1; D remains unclear. Trimming stripped 6 bases from V and 8 bases from J, with 11 bases between. This CDR3 is built from 12 residues. Germline CDR1 is LGHDT and CDR2 is YNNKEL (reference sequence). This chain's CDR3 is CASSHGWDEQFF. CDR3 in DNA: TGTGCCAGCAGTCACGGGTGGGATGAGCAGTTCTTC.

This clone was detected only once. The chain combines TRBV27 with TRBJ2-7, with TRBD1 identical over 8 bases. The CDR3 length is 14 residues. Unmatched junction bases numbered 7, after V lost 6 bases and J lost 3 bases. Germline CDR1 MNHEY, CDR2 SMNVEV (reference sequence). CDR3 loop: CASSEGQAFYEQYF. CDR3 nucleotide sequence: TGTGCCAGCAGCGAGGGACAGGCTTTCTACGAGCAGTACTTC.

This sequence joins TRBV6-5 and TRBJ2-1; D not resolved. The V gene lost 0 bases and the J gene lost 5 bases, with 8 bases spanning the gap. This CDR3 contains 14 residues. Germline CDR1 reads MNHEY; CDR2 reads SVGAGI. CDR3 nucleotide sequence: TGTGCCAGCAGTTACTCGAATAGTGACAATGAGCAGTTCTTC. Translating gives CASSYSNSDNEQFF.